This T cell receptor (beta chain) was profiled in a study of blood T cell repertoires in COVID-19. About the study: Samples of COVID-19 (acute and convalescent) were obtained from the United States, Italy and Spain. In each case, the material was cDNA or gDNA derived from T cells, B-cell-depleted T cells, or PBMCs.

Authors' processing steps: Cell counts per sample came from amplifying reference gene primers. Repertoires were generated with immunoSEQ multiplex PCR, while TCRdb's copy carries only in-frame clones and drops some. V, J and clone size derive from that table, while D and trimming were established from the DNA sequence. There are about 98,000 clones in the sample; about nine tenths occur only once, and around 4% lies in the top ten. The CDR3 is 14 residues long. The germline gives CDR1 SGDLS, CDR2 YYNGEE. V dropped 2 bases and J dropped 2 bases, with 8 bases sitting between them. The specimen sequenced was peripheral blood. V and J are TRBV9 and TRBJ2-1; D perhaps matches TRBD2 (5 bases). This sequence was found in a man aged 18 to 30 with acute or convalescent COVID-19. The CDR3, as DNA: TGTGCCAGCAGCGTCGGAGCGGCCTACAATGAGCAGTTCTTC. As protein: CASSVGAAYNEQFF.